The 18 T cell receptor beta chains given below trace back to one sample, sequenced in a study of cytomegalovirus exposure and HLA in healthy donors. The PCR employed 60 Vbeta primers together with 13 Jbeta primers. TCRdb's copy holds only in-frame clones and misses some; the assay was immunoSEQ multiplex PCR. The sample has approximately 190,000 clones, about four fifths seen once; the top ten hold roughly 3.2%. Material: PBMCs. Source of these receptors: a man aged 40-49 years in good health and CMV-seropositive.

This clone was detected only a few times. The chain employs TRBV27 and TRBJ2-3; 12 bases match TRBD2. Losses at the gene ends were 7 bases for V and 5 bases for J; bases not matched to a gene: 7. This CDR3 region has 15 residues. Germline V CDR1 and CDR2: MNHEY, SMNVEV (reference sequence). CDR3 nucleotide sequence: TGTGCCAGCACCCTAGCGGGAGGGCCAAGAGATACGCAGTATTTT. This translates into CASTLAGGPRDTQYF.

The chain's CDR3 is CATSSGPPGRGTGELFF. The DNA for the CDR3 is TGTGCCACCAGCTCGGGACCTCCCGGGAGGGGCACCGGGGAGCTGTTTTTT. The chain joins TRBV15 to TRBJ2-2; 8 bases align to TRBD2. V lost 5 bases, J lost 4 bases, and 12 bases stayed unmatched. The CDR3 covers 17 residues. Looked up from germline, CDR1 is LNHNV and CDR2 is YYDKDF (reference sequence).

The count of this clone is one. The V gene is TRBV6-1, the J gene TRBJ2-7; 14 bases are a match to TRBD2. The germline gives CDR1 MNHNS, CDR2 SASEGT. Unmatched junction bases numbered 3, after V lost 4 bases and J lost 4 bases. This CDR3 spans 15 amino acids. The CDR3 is CASSGGTSGSYEQYF. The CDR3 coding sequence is TGTGCCAGCAGTGGGGGGACTAGCGGGAGTTACGAGCAGTACTTC.

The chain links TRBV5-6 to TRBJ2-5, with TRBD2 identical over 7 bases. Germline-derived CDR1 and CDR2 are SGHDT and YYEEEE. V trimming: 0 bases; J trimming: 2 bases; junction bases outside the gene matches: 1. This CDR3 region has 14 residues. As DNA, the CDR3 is TGTGCCAGCAGCTTGGCCGGGGGGCAAGAGACCCAGTACTTC. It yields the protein CASSLAGGQETQYF.

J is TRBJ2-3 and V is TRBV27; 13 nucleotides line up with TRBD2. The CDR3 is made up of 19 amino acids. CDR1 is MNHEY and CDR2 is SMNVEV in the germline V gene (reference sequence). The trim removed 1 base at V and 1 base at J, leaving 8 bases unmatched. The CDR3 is CASSLFGLAGESRTDTQYF. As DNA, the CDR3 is TGTGCCAGCAGTTTATTTGGACTAGCGGGAGAAAGTCGCACAGATACGCAGTATTTT.

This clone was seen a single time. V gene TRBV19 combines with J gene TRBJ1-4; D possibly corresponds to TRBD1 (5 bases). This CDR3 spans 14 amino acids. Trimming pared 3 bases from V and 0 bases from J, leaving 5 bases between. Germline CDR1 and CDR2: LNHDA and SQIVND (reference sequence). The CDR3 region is CASSMTATNEKLFF. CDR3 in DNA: TGTGCCAGTAGTATGACAGCAACTAATGAAAAACTGTTTTTT. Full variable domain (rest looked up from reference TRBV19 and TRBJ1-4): DGGITQSPKYLFRKEGQNVTLSCEQNLNHDAMYWYRQDPGQGLRLIYYSQIVNDFQKGDIAEGYSVSREKKESFPLTVTSAQKNPTAFYLCASSMTATNEKLFFGSGTQLSVL.

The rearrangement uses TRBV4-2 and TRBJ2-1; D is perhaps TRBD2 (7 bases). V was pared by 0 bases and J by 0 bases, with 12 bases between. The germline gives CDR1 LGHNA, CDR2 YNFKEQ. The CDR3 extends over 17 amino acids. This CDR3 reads CASSQDLGGASYNEQFF. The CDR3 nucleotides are TGTGCCAGCAGCCAAGATTTAGGGGGGGCCTCCTACAATGAGCAGTTCTTC.

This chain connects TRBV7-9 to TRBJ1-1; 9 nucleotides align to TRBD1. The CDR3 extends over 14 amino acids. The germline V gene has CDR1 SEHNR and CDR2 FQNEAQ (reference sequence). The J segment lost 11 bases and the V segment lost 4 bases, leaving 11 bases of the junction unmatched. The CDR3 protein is CASSSASQGAAAFF. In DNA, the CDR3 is TGTGCCAGCAGCTCGGCGTCACAGGGGGCAGCCGCTTTCTTT.

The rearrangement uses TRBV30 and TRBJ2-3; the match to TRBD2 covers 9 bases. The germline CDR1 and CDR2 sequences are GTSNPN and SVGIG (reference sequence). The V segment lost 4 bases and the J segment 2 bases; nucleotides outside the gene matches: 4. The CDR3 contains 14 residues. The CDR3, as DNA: TGTGCCTGGAACCTAGCGGGATCCACAGATACGCAGTATTTT. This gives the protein CAWNLAGSTDTQYF.

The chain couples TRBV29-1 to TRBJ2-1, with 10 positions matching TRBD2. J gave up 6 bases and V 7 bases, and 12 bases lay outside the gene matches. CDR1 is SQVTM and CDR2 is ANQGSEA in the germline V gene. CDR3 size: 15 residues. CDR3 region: CSGTPLAGVTNEQFF. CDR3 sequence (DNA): TGCAGCGGCACCCCTCTAGCGGGAGTAACCAATGAGCAGTTCTTC.

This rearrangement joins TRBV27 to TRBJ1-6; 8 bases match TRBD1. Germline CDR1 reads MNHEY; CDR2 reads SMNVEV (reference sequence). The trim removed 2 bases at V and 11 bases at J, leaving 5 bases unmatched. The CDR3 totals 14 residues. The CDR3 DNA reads TGTGCCAGCAGTTTACAGGGGGCCGGGGCACCCCTCCACTTT. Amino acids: CASSLQGAGAPLHF.

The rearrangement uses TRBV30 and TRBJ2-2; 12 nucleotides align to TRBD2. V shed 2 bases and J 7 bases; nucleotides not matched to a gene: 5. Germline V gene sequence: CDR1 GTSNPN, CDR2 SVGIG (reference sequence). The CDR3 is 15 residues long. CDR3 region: CAWSLTSGRFGELFF. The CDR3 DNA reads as TGTGCCTGGAGTCTCACTAGCGGGAGGTTCGGGGAGCTGTTTTTT.

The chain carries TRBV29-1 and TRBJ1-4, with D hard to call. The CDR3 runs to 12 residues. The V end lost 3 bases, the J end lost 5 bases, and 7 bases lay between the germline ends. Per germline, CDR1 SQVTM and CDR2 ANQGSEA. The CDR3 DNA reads TGCAGCGTTGAGGCCCCAAATGAAAAACTGTTTTTT. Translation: CSVEAPNEKLFF. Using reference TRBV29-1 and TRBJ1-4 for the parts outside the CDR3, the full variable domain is SAVISQKPSRDICQRGTSLTIQCQVDSQVTMMFWYRQQPGQSLTLIATANQGSEATYESGFVIDKFPISRPNLTFSTLTVSNMSPEDSSIYLCSVEAPNEKLFFGSGTQLSVL.

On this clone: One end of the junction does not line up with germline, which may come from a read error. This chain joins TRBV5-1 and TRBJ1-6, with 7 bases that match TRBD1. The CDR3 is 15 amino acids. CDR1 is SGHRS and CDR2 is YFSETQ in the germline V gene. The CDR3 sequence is CASTLEGGDNSPLHF. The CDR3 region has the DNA TGCGCCAGCACCTTGGAAGGGGGCGATAATTCACCCCTCCACTTT.

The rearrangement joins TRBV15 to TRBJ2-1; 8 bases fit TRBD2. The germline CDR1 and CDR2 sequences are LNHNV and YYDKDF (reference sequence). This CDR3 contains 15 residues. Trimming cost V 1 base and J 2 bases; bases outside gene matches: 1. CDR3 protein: CATSRAGLAYNEQFF. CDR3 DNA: TGTGCCACCAGCAGAGCGGGACTAGCCTACAATGAGCAGTTCTTC.

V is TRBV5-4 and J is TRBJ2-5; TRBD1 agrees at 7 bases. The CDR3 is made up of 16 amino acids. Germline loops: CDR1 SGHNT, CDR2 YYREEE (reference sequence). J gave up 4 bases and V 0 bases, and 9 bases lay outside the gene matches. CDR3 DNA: TGTGCCAGCAGCTTGGCGAACAAGGGGGCGGGAGAGACCCAGTACTTC. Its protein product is CASSLANKGAGETQYF.

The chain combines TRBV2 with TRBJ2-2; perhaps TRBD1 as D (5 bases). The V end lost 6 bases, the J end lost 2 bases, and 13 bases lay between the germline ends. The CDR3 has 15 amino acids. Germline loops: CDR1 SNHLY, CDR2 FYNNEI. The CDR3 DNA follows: TGTGCCAGCAGGACACCTCAGGGAAACACCGGGGAGCTGTTTTTT. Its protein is CASRTPQGNTGELFF.

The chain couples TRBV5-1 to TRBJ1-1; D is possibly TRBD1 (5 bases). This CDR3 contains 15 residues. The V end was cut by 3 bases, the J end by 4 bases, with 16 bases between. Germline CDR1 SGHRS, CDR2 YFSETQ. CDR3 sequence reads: CASSSGQGMGTEAFF. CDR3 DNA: TGCGCCAGCAGCTCTGGACAAGGCATGGGCACTGAAGCTTTCTTT.